This T cell receptor (beta chain) is drawn from a study of CD8 T cells in ankylosing spondylitis. Germline CDR1 SGHVS, CDR2 FNYEAQ. This CDR3 spans 17 amino acids. The V and J ends lost 1 base and 2 bases, in that order; junction bases with no gene match: 6. It was by quantitative 5'-RACE with molecular barcodes that TCR beta libraries were made. TCRdb reprocessed the 5' RACE reads with MiXCR, giving one entry per CDR3 protein. The table includes about 440,000 distinct CDR3 sequences, roughly 17% detected once. A few counts support this clonotype. Its target is unknown. Overall study results and limits: What seemed typical of ankylosing spondylitis blood was a TCR beta motif built from under 10 highly homologous variants. Disease-linked clones had a CD8+ phenotype and relatively low frequency in peripheral blood. Certain motif variants had earlier been reported in reactive arthritis synovial fluid and blood. Clones tied to disease were said to be significantly enriched in matched ankylosing spondylitis synovial fluid.

The V gene is TRBV7-6, the J gene TRBJ2-1; 9 bases map to TRBD2. This clonotype was obtained from a male donor with ankylosing spondylitis. Sequencing was carried out using blood, either unsorted or a sorted T cell fraction (not recorded which). CDR3 sequence: CASSLVTSGNPYNEQFF. The CDR3 nucleotides read TGTGCCAGCAGCTTAGTGACTAGCGGAAACCCCTACAATGAGCAGTTCTTC.